A single sample gave rise to the 9 T cell receptor beta chains below, sequenced in a study of read filtering for tumor transcriptome and immune sequencing. Molecular barcoded adaptors covering alpha/delta and beta/gamma chains were used on roughly 400 ng RNA. From the reads, TCRdb called clonotypes with MiXCR, one entry per CDR3 protein. The top ten clones hold roughly 13% of a sample with tens of thousands of distinct CDR3 sequences, around 18% of them seen once. What was sequenced was a population of CD138-negative cells sorted from bone marrow. Receptor source: a donor at least 40 years old with multiple myeloma.

In this sample, this clonotype turned up many times. The chain employs TRBV27 and TRBJ2-5, with no clear D. Germline CDR1 is MNHEY and CDR2 is SMNVEV (reference sequence). This CDR3 has 14 amino acids. V was shortened by 0 bases and J by 5 bases, with 10 bases between the two germline ends. Here the CDR3 DNA reads TGTGCCAGCAGTTTATCGATGGGAACGGAGACCCAGTACTTC. Translated: CASSLSMGTETQYF.

This clonotype was recorded many times. V is TRBV2 and J is TRBJ2-5; either TRBD1 or TRBD2 may supply D (5 bases each). The CDR3 totals 14 residues. Germline V gene lookup returns CDR1 SNHLY and CDR2 FYNNEI. V was cut by 8 bases and J by 2 bases, with 15 bases left in between. In DNA, the CDR3 is TGTGCCAGCCTCCGGGACGGTGTACAAGAGACCCAGTACTTC. Its protein is CASLRDGVQETQYF.

The table lists this clonotype with many counts. The chain links TRBV2 to TRBJ1-2; 9 bases line up with TRBD1. V was clipped by 7 bases and J by 6 bases; unmatched bases: 3. This CDR3 contains 12 residues. Germline-derived CDR1 and CDR2 are SNHLY and FYNNEI. The CDR3 spells CASTGQGHGYTF. The DNA of the CDR3 is TGTGCCAGCACCGGACAGGGGCATGGCTACACCTTC.

Many counts were recorded for this clonotype. The chain uses TRBV28 and TRBJ2-5, with 7 positions matching TRBD2. The length of the CDR3 is 14 residues. After removal of 9 bases from V and 5 bases from J, the junction contained 12 bases not matched to a gene. CDR1 is MDHEN, CDR2 SYDVKM, per germline. Written as DNA, the CDR3 is TGTGCCAGTGCCCCAAGCGGGACTCTGGAGACCCAGTACTTC. This translates into CASAPSGTLETQYF.

Remarks on this clonotype: One end of the junction is discordant with germline, which a read error may explain. V gene TRBV7-9 combines with J gene TRBJ2-7, with D perhaps being TRBD1 or TRBD2 (5 bases each). There are 13 residues in the CDR3. Germline CDR1 is SEHNR and CDR2 is FQNEAQ (reference sequence). Written as DNA, the CDR3 is TGCGGTACTAGGGGAGCCGAGAGCGACGAGCAGTACTTC. It translates to CGTRGAESDEQYF.

The sample holds many counts of this clonotype. V usage is TRBV7-9 and J usage is TRBJ2-3; the match to TRBD2 covers 12 bases. After removal of 5 bases from V and 2 bases from J, the junction contained 5 bases not matched to a gene. Germline V lookup: CDR1 SEHNR, CDR2 FQNEAQ (reference sequence). The CDR3 totals 16 residues. For the CDR3, the DNA is TGTGCCAGCAGCCGCCGGACTAGCGGGACCACAGATACGCAGTATTTT. It encodes CASSRRTSGTTDTQYF. The whole variable domain, remainder taken from reference TRBV7-9 and TRBJ2-3, is DTGVSQNPRHKITKRGQNVTFRCDPISEHNRLYWYRQTLGQGPEFLTYFQNEAQLEKSRLLSDRFSAERPKGSFSTLEIQRTEQGDSAMYLCASSRRTSGTTDTQYFGPGTRLTVL.

This clonotype was detected many times. The J gene is TRBJ1-5, the V gene TRBV5-1, with D maybe TRBD1 (6 bases). The CDR3 consists of 15 residues. V was pared by 0 bases and J by 3 bases, with 10 bases between. Germline V gives CDR1 SGHRS, CDR2 YFSETQ. The CDR3 sequence is CASSLDGGHNQPQHF. DNA for the CDR3: TGCGCCAGCAGCTTGGACGGGGGGCACAATCAGCCCCAGCATTTT.

This clonotype was seen at least ten times. V is TRBV20-1 and J is TRBJ1-1; 7 positions agree with TRBD1. This CDR3 has 14 residues. Germline V gives CDR1 DFQATT, CDR2 SNEGSKA (reference sequence). The J segment lost 5 bases and the V segment lost 0 bases, leaving 6 bases of the junction unmatched. CDR3 residues: CSAREWAGGTEAFF. As DNA, the CDR3 is TGCAGTGCTAGAGAATGGGCAGGGGGGACTGAAGCTTTCTTT.

This clonotype was seen repeatedly, ten times or more. V and J are TRBV20-1 and TRBJ1-2; D call uncertain. This CDR3 comprises 10 residues. Germline assignment: CDR1 DFQATT and CDR2 SNEGSKA (reference sequence). Trimming left V 5 bases short and J 6 bases short, with 7 bases between. CDR3 loop: CSAGIDGYTF. The CDR3 nucleotides read TGCAGTGCTGGTATTGATGGCTACACCTTC.